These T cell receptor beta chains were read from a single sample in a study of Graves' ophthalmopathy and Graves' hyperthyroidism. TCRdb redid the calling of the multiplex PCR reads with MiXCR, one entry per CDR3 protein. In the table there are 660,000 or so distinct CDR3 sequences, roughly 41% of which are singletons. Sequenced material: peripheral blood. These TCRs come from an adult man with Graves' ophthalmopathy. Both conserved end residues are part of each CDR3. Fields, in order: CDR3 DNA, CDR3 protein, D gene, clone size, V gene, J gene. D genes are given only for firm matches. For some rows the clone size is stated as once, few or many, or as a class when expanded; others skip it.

CDR3 DNA: TGCAGCGTTGAAATATTAGGACAGCCCCACTATGGCTACACCTTC
CDR3 protein: CSVEILGQPHYGYTF
D gene: NA
clone size: many
V gene: TRBV29-1
J gene: TRBJ1-2

CDR3 DNA: TGTGCCAGCACAAATCAGGCAACTAATGAAAAACTGTTTTTT
CDR3 protein: CASTNQATNEKLFF
D gene: NA
clone size: many
V gene: TRBV2
J gene: TRBJ1-4

CDR3 DNA: TGTGCCAGTAGTATGGGGGCAACTAAATATGGCTACACCTTC
CDR3 protein: CASSMGATKYGYTF
D gene: NA
clone size: few
V gene: TRBV19
J gene: TRBJ1-2

CDR3 DNA: TGCAGTGCTAGACAGCCGGGACTAGCGGTCGGGGAGCTGTTTTTT
CDR3 protein: CSARQPGLAVGELFF
D gene: TRBD2
clone size: NA
V gene: TRBV20-1
J gene: TRBJ2-2

CDR3 DNA: TGTGCCAGCAGTTATTTGAGTGGGAACACTGAAGCTTTCTTT
CDR3 protein: CASSYLSGNTEAFF
D gene: NA
clone size: NA
V gene: TRBV6-6
J gene: TRBJ1-1

CDR3 DNA: TGTGCCAGCAGGCCCGGGACAGCGACCTACGAGCAGTACTTC
CDR3 protein: CASRPGTATYEQYF
D gene: TRBD1
clone size: many
V gene: TRBV7-9
J gene: TRBJ2-7

CDR3 DNA: TGCAGTGCTAGAGGTAGTCAGGAGGGATGGTCCTATAATTCACCCCTCCACTTT
CDR3 protein: CSARGSQEGWSYNSPLHF
D gene: NA
clone size: NA
V gene: TRBV20-1
J gene: TRBJ1-6

CDR3 DNA: TGTGCCAGCACCGAAACTAGCGGCGAGCAGTACTTC
CDR3 protein: CASTETSGEQYF
D gene: TRBD2
clone size: many
V gene: TRBV7-9
J gene: TRBJ2-7

CDR3 DNA: TGTGCCCGCAGGGGCTCGGGCACTGAAGCTTTCTTT
CDR3 protein: CARRGSGTEAFF
D gene: NA
clone size: NA
V gene: TRBV30
J gene: TRBJ1-1

CDR3 DNA: TGTGCCAGCAGTTACTCGAAGGGGACTAGCGACCACGGGGAGCTGTTTTTT
CDR3 protein: CASSYSKGTSDHGELFF
D gene: TRBD2
clone size: NA
V gene: TRBV2
J gene: TRBJ2-2

CDR3 DNA: TGTACCAGCGAGCTTAATAGGGGGAAGCGGGAGACCCAGTACTTC
CDR3 protein: CTSELNRGKRETQYF
D gene: NA
clone size: NA
V gene: TRBV7-8
J gene: TRBJ2-5

CDR3 DNA: TGCGCCAGCAGCCAAGATTGGCCAGGGGGGCAAGAGACCCAGTACTTC
CDR3 protein: CASSQDWPGGQETQYF
D gene: NA
clone size: few
V gene: TRBV4-1
J gene: TRBJ2-5

CDR3 DNA: TGTGCCAGCAGCTTAATCGGGGGGAGTAGCGGGACCCAAAAACAAGAGACCCAGTACTTC
CDR3 protein: CASSLIGGSSGTQKQETQYF
D gene: TRBD2
clone size: many
V gene: TRBV7-9
J gene: TRBJ2-5

CDR3 DNA: TGCGCCAGCAGTGAAATCGTGAACAATCAGCCCCAGCATTTT
CDR3 protein: CASSEIVNNQPQHF
D gene: NA
clone size: many
V gene: TRBV10-2
J gene: TRBJ1-5

CDR3 DNA: TGTGCCAGCAGCGGACGGTTTAATGAAAAACTGTTTTTT
CDR3 protein: CASSGRFNEKLFF
D gene: NA
clone size: many
V gene: TRBV5-8
J gene: TRBJ1-4

CDR3 DNA: TGTGCCAGCAGCTTATGGGGAGAAGACTATGGCTACACCTTC
CDR3 protein: CASSLWGEDYGYTF
D gene: NA
clone size: NA
V gene: TRBV7-2
J gene: TRBJ1-2

CDR3 DNA: TGTGCCATCAGTGAGTTACAGGGGAGCGACTATGGCTACACCTTC
CDR3 protein: CAISELQGSDYGYTF
D gene: TRBD1
clone size: NA
V gene: TRBV10-3
J gene: TRBJ1-2

CDR3 DNA: TGCAGTGCTAGTAGCCCCGGGACTAGCGGGGCCTACGAGCAGTACTTC
CDR3 protein: CSASSPGTSGAYEQYF
D gene: TRBD2
clone size: many
V gene: TRBV20-1
J gene: TRBJ2-7

CDR3 DNA: TGTGCCAGCTCCCAAGCATCGGGATTGAACACTGAAGCTTTCTTT
CDR3 protein: CASSQASGLNTEAFF
D gene: NA
clone size: many
V gene: TRBV6-1
J gene: TRBJ1-1

CDR3 DNA: TGTGCCAGCAGCTTACCAGGGATGGGGTATGGCTACACCTTC
CDR3 protein: CASSLPGMGYGYTF
D gene: NA
clone size: many
V gene: TRBV7-8
J gene: TRBJ1-2

CDR3 DNA: TGTGCCACCAGCCAAGACCGACAGGGGCGAAACACTGAAGCTTTCTTT
CDR3 protein: CATSQDRQGRNTEAFF
D gene: TRBD1
clone size: NA
V gene: TRBV15
J gene: TRBJ1-1

CDR3 DNA: TGTGCCAGCAGCCCCCCCGGCAAGTTCGGTCTAATGAACACTGAAGCTTTCTTT
CDR3 protein: CASSPPGKFGLMNTEAFF
D gene: NA
clone size: few
V gene: TRBV5-6
J gene: TRBJ1-1